Below, 25 T cell receptor beta chains from the same sample are listed, as sequenced in a study of T cell repertoires in cytomegalovirus infection. TCRdb re-called the reads with MiXCR, one entry per CDR3 protein. The top ten clones hold approximately 24% of a sample with roughly 500,000 distinct CDR3 sequences, 16% of them seen once. The sequencing input was CD8+ T cells from PBMCs. The receptors shown here come from a human donor in good health (CMV status not recorded). Some clones in this sample may be carry-over from other donors' samples.

This clonotype came up a few times. The gene calls are TRBV5-1 and TRBJ2-7; 13 positions agree with TRBD2. With V trimmed by 1 base and J by 6 bases, 10 bases remained unmatched. This CDR3 has 17 amino acids. CDR1 and CDR2 from the germline V gene are SGHRS and YFSETQ. CDR3 nucleotides: TGCGCCAGCAGCTTGTATGGGACTAGCGGGAATACGCTCGAGCAGTACTTC. Translation: CASSLYGTSGNTLEQYF.

This clonotype has a count of ten or more. In nucleotides, the CDR3 is TGTGCCAGCAGCTCCGGACTAGCGGGAGAGGTAGATACGCAGTATTTT. Its protein product is CASSSGLAGEVDTQYF. The V and J genes are TRBV7-6 and TRBJ2-3, with TRBD2 identical over 13 bases. Germline V gene lookup returns CDR1 SGHVS and CDR2 FNYEAQ. The CDR3 contains 16 residues. J gave up 5 bases and V 4 bases, and 6 bases lay outside the gene matches.

The chain has TRBV19 and TRBJ2-5; 9 nucleotides align to TRBD1. The CDR3 is 17 residues long. The trim removed 4 bases at V and 0 bases at J, leaving 9 bases unmatched. CDR1 and CDR2 from the germline V gene are LNHDA and SQIVND (reference sequence). CDR3 protein: CASSRRGQGQDQETQYF. Here the CDR3 DNA reads TGTGCCAGTAGTAGGAGGGGACAGGGACAAGACCAAGAGACCCAGTACTTC.

This chain connects TRBV19 to TRBJ2-1, with a weak D call TRBD2 (7 bases). Trimming removed 7 bases from V and 8 bases from J, with 15 bases in between. This CDR3 has 13 amino acids. CDR1 and CDR2 (germline): LNHDA, SQIVND (reference sequence). The CDR3 reads CASTRGGEDEQFF. The DNA of the CDR3 is TGTGCCAGTACTAGAGGGGGGGAGGATGAGCAGTTCTTC.

This clonotype was recorded a few times. The chain links TRBV10-3 to TRBJ2-7, with TRBD2 matching over 12 bases. The trim removed 6 bases at V and 3 bases at J, leaving 3 bases unmatched. CDR1 is ENHRY, CDR2 SYGVKD, per germline. The CDR3 spans 14 residues. CDR3 sequence reads: CAIRRTSGDYEQYF. The CDR3 DNA reads TGTGCCATCAGGCGGACTAGCGGGGACTACGAGCAGTACTTC.

This chain links TRBV10-3 with TRBJ1-4; TRBD1 might be the D (6 bases). The CDR3 has 14 amino acids. Germline CDR1 and CDR2: ENHRY and SYGVKD. V lost 6 bases and J 8 bases, leaving 16 bases between the germline ends. Here the CDR3 reads CAISQGQGREKLFF. CDR3 bases: TGTGCCATCAGCCAGGGGCAGGGTAGAGAAAAACTGTTTTTT.

This clonotype is a singleton in its sample. The CDR3 DNA is TGTGCCAGCTCGGGCGGGCCATACAATGAGCAGTTCTTC. Its protein product is CASSGGPYNEQFF. The rearrangement uses TRBV6-6 and TRBJ2-1; D might be TRBD2 (5 bases). This CDR3 comprises 13 residues. In germline, CDR1 is MNHNY, CDR2 SVGAGI (reference sequence). Between the trimmed V and J ends, which lost 8 bases and 4 bases, there was a span of 12 bases.

This clonotype was seen many times. The J gene is TRBJ2-7, the V gene TRBV7-3; 9 positions match TRBD1. The CDR3 has 14 amino acids. V lost 5 bases to trimming and J lost 2 bases; unmatched junction nucleotides: 4. Germline V gene lookup returns CDR1 SGHTA and CDR2 FQGTGA. The CDR3 spells CASSATGGAYEQYF. The CDR3 coding sequence is TGTGCCAGCAGCGCTACAGGGGGCGCCTACGAGCAGTACTTC.

This clonotype has just a few counts. This rearrangement joins TRBV27 to TRBJ2-1; no clear D. Per germline, CDR1 MNHEY and CDR2 SMNVEV (reference sequence). Trimming cost V 3 bases and J 8 bases, with 11 bases left between them. The CDR3 consists of 13 residues. The CDR3 here is CASSFAMYDEQFF. CDR3 nucleotide sequence: TGTGCCAGCAGTTTTGCGATGTACGATGAGCAGTTCTTC.

This chain connects TRBV30 to TRBJ1-2; D might be TRBD1 (6 bases). Deletions cut 8 bases from V and 5 bases from J, with 12 bases between. The CDR3 has 11 residues. Germline CDR1 reads GTSNPN; CDR2 reads SVGIG (reference sequence). The chain's CDR3 is CAGRQGYGYTF. The CDR3, as DNA: TGTGCCGGGCGCCAGGGGTATGGCTACACCTTC.

On this clonotype: This may be a read error: a much more frequent sequence differs by one nucleotide. The rearrangement uses TRBV6-4 and TRBJ1-6; D uncertain. V lost 2 bases and J lost 5, with 4 bases in between. CDR3 size: 13 residues. Germline V gene data show CDR1 as MRHNA and CDR2 as SNTAGT. The CDR3 DNA reads as TGTGCCAGCAGTGACAGGGATAATTCACCCCTCCACTTT. Translated: CASSDRDNSPLHF.

This clonotype was detected many times. The V call is TRBV10-3, the J call TRBJ1-2; the D gene is possibly TRBD1 (6 bases). Germline CDR1 reads ENHRY; CDR2 reads SYGVKD. Trimming left V 0 bases short and J 6 bases short, with 14 bases between. CDR3 size: 15 residues. The CDR3 region has the DNA TGTGCCATCAGTGAGTCGATGCAGGGGAGAAATGGCTACACCTTC. Translation gives CAISESMQGRNGYTF.

J is TRBJ1-4 and V is TRBV2, with 7 bases aligning to TRBD1. V lost 6 bases to trimming and J lost 5 bases; unmatched junction nucleotides: 9. Germline V gene data show CDR1 as SNHLY and CDR2 as FYNNEI. The CDR3 is 15 amino acids. As DNA, the CDR3 is TGTGCCAGCAGCCCCCGACAGGGAAGGAATGAAAAACTGTTTTTT. This gives the protein CASSPRQGRNEKLFF.

This clonotype has a count of ten or more. The rearrangement links TRBV7-9 to TRBJ2-3; 9 bases are shared with TRBD1. The CDR3 is made up of 19 amino acids. Trimming took 3 bases from V and 5 from J; bases not matched to a gene: 18. Germline assignment: CDR1 SEHNR and CDR2 FQNEAQ (reference sequence). CDR3 DNA sequence: TGTGCCAGCAGCTTCCCGACAGGGGGTCGAGGTGTCCCCGTAGATACGCAGTATTTT. This codes for CASSFPTGGRGVPVDTQYF.

Many counts were recorded for this clonotype. The CDR3 reads CASSDKGGTDTQYF. CDR3 nucleotides: TGTGCCAGCAGCGACAAGGGGGGGACAGATACGCAGTATTTT. This chain connects TRBV7-6 to TRBJ2-3, with a tentative D call TRBD2 (7 bases). V was shortened by 5 bases and J by 3 bases, with 12 bases between the two germline ends. The CDR3 has 14 residues. Germline values: CDR1 SGHVS, CDR2 FNYEAQ.

This clonotype was seen repeatedly, ten times or more. The chain recombines TRBV7-9 with TRBJ2-7; 9 bases are shared with TRBD2. V lost 5 bases and J lost 0; bases outside the gene matches: 14. The CDR3 extends over 18 amino acids. Germline CDR1 and CDR2: SEHNR and FQNEAQ (reference sequence). The CDR3 region is CASSPTGSGGPSSYEQYF. Written as DNA, the CDR3 is TGTGCCAGCAGCCCGACTGGTAGCGGGGGACCAAGCTCCTACGAGCAGTACTTC.

This clonotype has more than one count but fewer than ten. This chain links TRBV4-2 with TRBJ1-2, with 11 positions matching TRBD1. The trim removed 7 bases at V and 8 bases at J, leaving 21 bases unmatched. The CDR3 spans 18 residues. Germline CDR1 and CDR2: LGHNA and YNFKEQ. This CDR3 reads CASTPSGRTGGGREGYTF. CDR3 coding DNA: TGTGCCAGCACCCCCTCGGGGAGGACAGGGGGCGGCCGAGAAGGCTACACCTTC.

Worth noting for this clonotype: This may come from a read error, since a much larger clone is one base off. The gene calls are TRBV2 and TRBJ2-4, with a weak D call TRBD2 (6 bases). The CDR3 consists of 16 residues. Germline V gives CDR1 SNHLY, CDR2 FYNNEI. V lost 5 bases and J lost 9, with 23 bases in between. CDR3 protein: CASSPAGGAGWVIQYF. As DNA, the CDR3 is TGTGCCAGCAGTCCGGCTGGAGGGGCAGGTTGGGTCATTCAGTACTTC.

V gene TRBV4-1 combines with J gene TRBJ2-1; D uncertain. CDR1 and CDR2 from the germline V gene are MGHRA and YSYEKL. The CDR3 length is 13 residues. The ends were cut back, 5 bases at V and 7 bases at J, with 12 bases in the middle. In DNA form, the CDR3 reads TGCGCCAGCAGCTATGCCCAATGGAATGAGCAGTTCTTC. Translated, it gives CASSYAQWNEQFF.

The rearrangement links TRBV20-1 to TRBJ2-1; 7 positions agree with TRBD1. J was trimmed by 8 bases and V by 5 bases; bases with no gene match: 12. The CDR3 totals 14 residues. The germline V gene encodes CDR1 DFQATT and CDR2 SNEGSKA (reference sequence). The DNA for the CDR3 is TGCAGTGCTCGGGATCGCGACAGGGTCCATGAGCAGTTCTTC. It is translated as CSARDRDRVHEQFF.

This chain connects TRBV13 to TRBJ2-5; the D is unclear. Looked up from germline, CDR1 is PRHDT and CDR2 is FYEKMQ (reference sequence). Trimming removed 5 bases from V and 1 base from J, with 11 bases in between. The CDR3 is made up of 14 amino acids. CDR3 amino acids: CASSLSAVQETQYF. The CDR3 nucleotides read TGTGCCAGCAGCCTCTCGGCCGTCCAAGAGACCCAGTACTTC.

There are a few counts of this clonotype. The rearrangement joins TRBV11-2 to TRBJ1-5; a weak D match, TRBD1 (5 bases). The germline V gene has CDR1 SGHAT and CDR2 FQNNGV. Trimming took 0 bases from V and 2 from J, leaving 11 bases between them. CDR3 length equals 16 residues. The CDR3 DNA follows: TGTGCCAGCAGCTTAGATGCAGGGTCGGGCAATCAGCCCCAGCATTTT. This translates into CASSLDAGSGNQPQHF.

This clonotype showed up just a few times. The chain has TRBV12-3 or TRBV12-4 and TRBJ2-1, with 10 bases aligning to TRBD2. The ends lost 10 bases at V and 7 bases at J; junction bases unmatched: 28. CDR3 length equals 20 residues. CDR3 protein: CATMYPPFSGGALGGNEQFF. In DNA form, the CDR3 reads TGTGCCACCATGTACCCACCCTTCAGCGGGGGGGCATTGGGGGGGAATGAGCAGTTCTTC.

This clonotype has a count of ten or more. The chain carries TRBV12-5 and TRBJ2-3; 13 bases align to TRBD2. Germline lookup yields CDR1 LGHNT and CDR2 FRNRAP. The CDR3 sequence is 19 residues long. The V segment lost 1 base and the J segment 0 bases; nucleotides outside the gene matches: 7. The CDR3, as DNA: TGTGCTAGTGGTTTGGCTATTTCGGGACTAGCGGGAAGCACAGATACGCAGTATTTT. It translates to CASGLAISGLAGSTDTQYF.

With regard to this clonotype: It is likely a read error, because the conserved phenylalanine at the end of the CDR3 is missing. V usage is TRBV11-2 and J usage is TRBJ2-3, with D tentatively TRBD1 (6 bases). Germline V gives CDR1 SGHAT, CDR2 FQNNGV. This CDR3 has 14 residues. Trimming cost V 3 bases and J 2 bases, with 9 bases left between them. For the CDR3, the DNA is TGTGCCAGCAGCTTTCGGACAGTCACAGATACGCAGTATTCT. Protein sequence: CASSFRTVTDTQYS.